The present T cell receptor beta chain was sequenced within a study of blood T cells in healthy people across ages. Regarding the study as a whole: Donors of long life had a larger count of naive CD4+ cells and greater diversity than aged donors. Without sorted subsets, naive and antigen-experienced compartments could not be conclusively compared. The recorded TCR beta diversity per million T cells decreased in a roughly linear manner with age.

Concerning this clonotype itself: Its matching antigen is unknown.

Next came a second PCR, run for about 7 to 12 cycles, which used a sample-barcoded 5' primer along with a J-beta primer mix. Each cDNA molecule was tagged by a template-switch adaptor with 12 random nucleotides. TCRdb reanalysed the 5' RACE reads using MiXCR and keeps one entry per CDR3 protein. The sample lists some 1,800,000 distinct CDR3 sequences, approximately 39% occurring once. The CDR3 loop spans 14 amino acids. Trimming took off 3 bases at V and 1 base at J, with 11 bases between the two ends. The germline V gene has CDR1 SGDLS and CDR2 YYNGEE. The TCR sequence derives from a human donor in good health. The chain has TRBV9 and TRBJ2-7; no definite D call. Sequenced sample: blood. CDR3 sequence reads: CASSANVVSYEQYF. DNA of the CDR3: TGTGCCAGCAGCGCCAACGTCGTATCCTACGAGCAGTACTTC.